What follows are 19 T cell receptor beta chains derived from one specimen sequenced in a study of shared T cell receptors in the human thymus. The data were produced by immunoSEQ multiplex PCR, yet TCRdb's version contains in-frame clones alone and is incomplete. The sample has some 700,000 clones; roughly 85% are singletons. Another study also made use of these data, one on human thymus T cells.

The sequencing input was thymocytes. The receptors were gathered from a girl under three years old with a congenital heart defect.

The rearrangement uses TRBV28 and TRBJ1-4; 9 nucleotides line up with TRBD1. CDR3 size: 14 residues. With V trimmed by 6 bases and J by 6 bases, 5 bases remained unmatched. Germline loops: CDR1 MDHEN, CDR2 SYDVKM. The CDR3: CASSCRDRDEKLFF. The CDR3 nucleotides are TGTGCCAGCAGCTGTAGGGACAGGGATGAAAAACTGTTTTTT.

The rearrangement uses TRBV7-9 and TRBJ2-4, with a weak D call TRBD2 (5 bases). V dropped 0 bases and J dropped 1 base, with 16 bases sitting between them. The CDR3 contains 18 residues. Germline CDR1 is SEHNR and CDR2 is FQNEAQ (reference sequence). Here the CDR3 reads CASSLAGLAPGAKNIQYF. The DNA for the CDR3 is TGTGCCAGCAGCTTAGCGGGGTTGGCACCGGGGGCCAAAAACATTCAGTACTTC.

This chain joins TRBV19 and TRBJ1-5; maybe TRBD1 (5 bases). There are 16 residues in the CDR3. Germline-derived CDR1 and CDR2 are LNHDA and SQIVND (reference sequence). V lost 3 bases and J lost 2, with 14 bases in between. The CDR3 region has the DNA TGTGCCAGTAGTATTCCGGGGGTCGGGCGCAATCAGCCCCAGCATTTT. Encoded protein: CASSIPGVGRNQPQHF. The complete variable domain, with remaining parts taken from reference TRBV19 and TRBJ1-5, reads DGGITQSPKYLFRKEGQNVTLSCEQNLNHDAMYWYRQDPGQGLRLIYYSQIVNDFQKGDIAEGYSVSREKKESFPLTVTSAQKNPTAFYLCASSIPGVGRNQPQHFGDGTRLSIL.

J is TRBJ1-2 and V is TRBV2, with 8 positions matching TRBD1. After removal of 2 bases from V and 6 bases from J, the junction contained 5 bases not matched to a gene. The CDR3 runs to 14 residues. Germline CDR1 and CDR2: SNHLY and FYNNEI. The CDR3 bases are TGTGCCAGCAGTGAACTGAGGACAGGGAATGGCTACACCTTC. Its protein product is CASSELRTGNGYTF.

This chain links TRBV4-1 with TRBJ2-7, with unresolved D. The CDR3 is 14 amino acids. Looked up from germline, CDR1 is MGHRA and CDR2 is YSYEKL. With 1 base removed from V and 5 bases from J, the gap between germline ends came to 12 bases. This chain's CDR3 is CASSQGIAEHEQYF. The CDR3 nucleotides are TGCGCCAGCAGCCAAGGTATAGCCGAACACGAGCAGTACTTC.

This chain joins TRBV4-1 and TRBJ2-6; 7 nucleotides agree with TRBD1. Trimming took 0 bases from V and 2 from J; bases not matched to a gene: 19. CDR3 length: 22 amino acids. Germline loops: CDR1 MGHRA, CDR2 YSYEKL. CDR3 amino acids: CASSQDCRQGLTRSAGANVLTF. In nucleotides, the CDR3 is TGCGCCAGCAGCCAAGATTGTAGACAGGGCCTAACGAGGAGCGCTGGGGCCAACGTCCTGACTTTC.

This clone was seen a handful of times. The chain recombines TRBV5-1 with TRBJ1-6; 9 nucleotides match TRBD1. The CDR3 has 18 amino acids. CDR1 is SGHRS and CDR2 is YFSETQ in the germline V gene. J gave up 0 bases and V 4 bases, and 8 bases lay outside the gene matches. The CDR3 sequence is CASSPGQGSSSYNSPLHF. The CDR3 coding sequence is TGCGCCAGCAGCCCCGGACAGGGGTCTAGCTCCTATAATTCACCCCTCCACTTT. Based on the CDR3 plus reference TRBV5-1 and TRBJ1-6, the full variable domain is KAGVTQTPRYLIKTRGQQVTLSCSPISGHRSVSWYQQTPGQGLQFLFEYFSETQRNKGNFPGRFSGRQFSNSRSEMNVSTLELGDSALYLCASSPGQGSSSYNSPLHFGNGTRLTVT.

The CDR3 bases are TGTGCCTGGAGTACCTATTACACTGAAGCTTTCTTT. Protein: CAWSTYYTEAFF. The chain is built from TRBV30 and TRBJ1-1; D gene ambiguous. V dropped 2 bases and J dropped 3 bases, with 7 bases sitting between them. CDR1 and CDR2 (germline): GTSNPN, SVGIG (reference sequence). The CDR3 sequence is 12 residues long.

V gene TRBV7-9 combines with J gene TRBJ2-7; 7 bases agree with TRBD1. Germline V gene data show CDR1 as SEHNR and CDR2 as FQNEAQ (reference sequence). V lost 5 bases, J lost 1 base, and 14 bases stayed unmatched. The CDR3 runs 17 residues. In DNA form, the CDR3 reads TGTGCCAGCAGCCTCGCCAAGGACAGGAGAGAGTCCTACGAGCAGTACTTC. It yields the protein CASSLAKDRRESYEQYF.

The V gene is TRBV6-5, the J gene TRBJ1-1; TRBD1 matches at 7 bases. V shed 2 bases, J shed 1 base, and the junction held 4 bases outside the gene matches. Germline lookup yields CDR1 MNHEY and CDR2 SVGAGI. The CDR3 is 15 residues long. In nucleotides, the CDR3 is TGTGCCAGCAGTTACGGGGACAGTTGGAACACTGAAGCTTTCTTT. The encoded protein is CASSYGDSWNTEAFF.

The chain is built from TRBV4-3 and TRBJ1-2, with D perhaps matching TRBD1 (6 bases). Germline CDR1 LGHNA, CDR2 YSLEER. This CDR3 is 15 amino acids long. The V end lost 2 bases, the J end lost 4 bases, and 14 bases lay between the germline ends. CDR3 in amino acids: CASSQKGQGSYGYTF. DNA for the CDR3: TGCGCCAGCAGCCAAAAAGGGCAGGGGTCCTATGGCTACACCTTC.

This clone showed up just a few times. V gene TRBV19 combines with J gene TRBJ1-5; tentatively, D is TRBD1 (5 bases). The V end lost 7 bases, the J end lost 6 bases, and 25 bases lay between the germline ends. The V gene's germline CDR1 is LNHDA and CDR2 SQIVND (reference sequence). CDR3 length: 17 amino acids. DNA for the CDR3: TGTGCCAGTACAACGTGGACATTACCTCTTCCAGGTCAGCCCCAGCATTTT. This translates into CASTTWTLPLPGQPQHF.

The rearrangement uses TRBV5-1 and TRBJ1-2; D gene uncertain. The germline V and J ends were trimmed by 0 bases and 8 bases, with 17 bases remaining between them. The CDR3 is 15 amino acids. CDR1 is SGHRS and CDR2 is YFSETQ in the germline V gene. In DNA, the CDR3 is TGCGCCAGCAGCTTGGATTCCGAGGGTCCAACAGGCTACACCTTC. Translated: CASSLDSEGPTGYTF.

Of note for this clone: The junction and the germline gene differ at one end; a read error may be behind it. This same CDR3 is encoded by further DNA sequences in the sample. This chain uses TRBV19 with TRBJ1-6, with D unresolved. This CDR3 region has 15 residues. Germline CDR1 reads LNHDA; CDR2 reads SQIVND (reference sequence). CDR3 region: CATAEEAAPYSPLHF. CDR3 bases: TGTGCCACCGCGGAGGAGGCTGCGCCCTATTCCCCCCTCCACTTT.

The V call is TRBV27, the J call TRBJ2-1; 7 positions match TRBD2. The CDR3 is 14 residues long. The junction had 14 bases not matched to a gene; V was cut back by 6 bases and J by 12 bases. The V gene's germline CDR1 is MNHEY and CDR2 SMNVEV (reference sequence). As DNA, the CDR3 is TGTGCCAGCAGCCCTTCCAGCGGGGCCTATGGGCAGTTCTTC. Translation: CASSPSSGAYGQFF.

The chain joins TRBV5-5 to TRBJ1-3, with D maybe TRBD1 (5 bases). The CDR3 contains 15 residues. Trimming took off 3 bases at V and 6 bases at J, with 16 bases between the two ends. Germline lookup yields CDR1 SGHKS and CDR2 YYEKEE (reference sequence). The CDR3 DNA reads TGTGCCAGCAGCTCATGGGGCAGGGAATTAAACACCATATATTTT. Its translation: CASSSWGRELNTIYF.

The chain uses TRBV28 and TRBJ2-1; TRBD1 matches 7 bases. The CDR3 sequence is 17 residues long. Germline CDR1 MDHEN, CDR2 SYDVKM. Trimming cost V 6 bases and J 0 bases; bases outside gene matches: 11. CDR3 nucleotide sequence: TGTGCCAGCAGCTCCGCCGCAACAGGGGACTCCTACAATGAGCAGTTCTTC. Encoded protein: CASSSAATGDSYNEQFF.

The chain recombines TRBV27 with TRBJ1-2; possibly TRBD1 for D (5 bases). V lost 5 bases and J 8 bases, leaving 30 bases between the germline ends. Germline V gives CDR1 MNHEY, CDR2 SMNVEV (reference sequence). The CDR3 sequence is 18 residues long. The CDR3 here is CASSANGPRQRKPLGYTF. The DNA for the CDR3 is TGTGCCAGCAGTGCAAATGGCCCCCGACAGAGAAAGCCCTTAGGCTACACCTTC.

CDR3 loop: CASSLHYGQATNYGYTF. The CDR3 DNA reads as TGTGCCAGCAGTTTACATTATGGACAGGCAACTAACTATGGCTACACCTTC. The chain carries TRBV27 and TRBJ1-2; 7 positions match TRBD1. CDR1 and CDR2 (germline): MNHEY, SMNVEV (reference sequence). The CDR3 consists of 17 residues. With 2 bases clipped from V and 0 bases from J, the junction kept 9 bases outside the gene matches.